The sequence of this T cell receptor (beta chain) was determined in a study of cytomegalovirus exposure and HLA in healthy donors. Study-wide points: Associated with cytomegalovirus, according to the listing, were 150 to 200 TCR beta chains. Presence/absence results assume similar sequencing depth per donor, which may not hold.

Donors sampled were nominally healthy, though unrecorded immune exposures were likely. This clone is a singleton in its sample. Its antigen is unidentified. V shed 6 bases and J shed 1 base, with 12 bases lying between them. The CDR3 has 14 amino acids. Germline CDR1 MDHEN, CDR2 SYDVKM. The PCR was carried out with 60 Vbeta primers and 13 Jbeta primers. Measured with immunoSEQ multiplex PCR; TCRdb has only the in-frame clones, and not every one. The sample carries approximately 130,000 clones, about 82% recorded once. The genes are TRBV28 and TRBJ1-1; D remains ambiguous. Sequencing was done on a sample of PBMCs. The sequence derives from a female donor in good health and CMV-seropositive. The CDR3 sequence: CASRVIQENTEAFF. The CDR3 DNA reads TGTGCCAGCAGGGTCATCCAGGAGAACACTGAAGCTTTCTTT.